This T cell receptor (beta chain) was sequenced for a study of human T cells and chemical hapten exposure. J was trimmed by 0 bases and V by 4 bases; bases with no gene match: 9. CDR3 size: 18 residues. CDR1 and CDR2 (germline): ENHRY, SYGVKD. Concerning this clonotype itself: Its antigen is unidentified.

Regarding time point: pre-sensitization, week 0. Treatment given: therapeutic diphenylcyclopropenone sensitization with weekly scalp DPC. Those who donated were patients with alopecia, 18 to 70 years of age, and suitable for DPC. MiXCR, applied by TCRdb to the RACE reads, yields one record per CDR3 protein. The table shows roughly 80,000 distinct CDR3 sequences, with 14% occurring only once. Overall study results and limits: Sensitization with DPC brought no change to TCRs above 1 in 1000 in frequency.

The chain couples TRBV10-3 to TRBJ2-1; 10 bases line up with TRBD1. The material was whole blood, obtained in connection with sensitization to the hapten diphenylcyclopropenone (DPC). This sequence originates from a woman in her 50s with alopecia areata. Some clones in this sample may be carry-over from other donors' samples. CDR3 coding DNA: TGTGCCATCAGTGGTACGGGGGACAGGGGAAGCTCCTACAATGAGCAGTTCTTC. Translation: CAISGTGDRGSSYNEQFF.